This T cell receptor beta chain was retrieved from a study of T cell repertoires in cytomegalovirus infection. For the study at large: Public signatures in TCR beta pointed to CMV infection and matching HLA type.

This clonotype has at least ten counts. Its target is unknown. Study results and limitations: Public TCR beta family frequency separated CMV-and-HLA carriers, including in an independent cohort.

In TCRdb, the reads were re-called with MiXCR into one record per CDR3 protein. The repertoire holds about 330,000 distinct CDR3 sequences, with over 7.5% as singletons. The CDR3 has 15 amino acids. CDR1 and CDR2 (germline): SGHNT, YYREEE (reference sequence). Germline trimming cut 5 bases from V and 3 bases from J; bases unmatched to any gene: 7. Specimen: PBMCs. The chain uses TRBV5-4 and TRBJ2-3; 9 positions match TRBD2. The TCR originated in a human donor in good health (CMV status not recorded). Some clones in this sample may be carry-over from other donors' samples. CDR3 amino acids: CASRLAGGPTDTQYF. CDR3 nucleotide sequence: TGTGCCAGCAGGCTGGCGGGGGGGCCTACAGATACGCAGTATTTT.